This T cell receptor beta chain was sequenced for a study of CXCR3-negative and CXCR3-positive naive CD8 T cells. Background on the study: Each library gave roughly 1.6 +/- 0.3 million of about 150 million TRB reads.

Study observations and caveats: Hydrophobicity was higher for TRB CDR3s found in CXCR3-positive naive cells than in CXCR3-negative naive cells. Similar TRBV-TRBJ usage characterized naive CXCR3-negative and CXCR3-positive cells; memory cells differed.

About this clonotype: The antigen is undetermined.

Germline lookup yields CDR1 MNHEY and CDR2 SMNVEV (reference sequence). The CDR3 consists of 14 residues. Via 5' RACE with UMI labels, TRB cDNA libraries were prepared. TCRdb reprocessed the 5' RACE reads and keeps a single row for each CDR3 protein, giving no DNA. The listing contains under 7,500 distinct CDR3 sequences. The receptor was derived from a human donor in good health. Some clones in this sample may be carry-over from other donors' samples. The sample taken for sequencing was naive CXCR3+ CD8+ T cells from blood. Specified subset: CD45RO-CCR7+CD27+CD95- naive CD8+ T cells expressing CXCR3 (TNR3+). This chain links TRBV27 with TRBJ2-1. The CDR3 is CASRAEARDNEQFF.